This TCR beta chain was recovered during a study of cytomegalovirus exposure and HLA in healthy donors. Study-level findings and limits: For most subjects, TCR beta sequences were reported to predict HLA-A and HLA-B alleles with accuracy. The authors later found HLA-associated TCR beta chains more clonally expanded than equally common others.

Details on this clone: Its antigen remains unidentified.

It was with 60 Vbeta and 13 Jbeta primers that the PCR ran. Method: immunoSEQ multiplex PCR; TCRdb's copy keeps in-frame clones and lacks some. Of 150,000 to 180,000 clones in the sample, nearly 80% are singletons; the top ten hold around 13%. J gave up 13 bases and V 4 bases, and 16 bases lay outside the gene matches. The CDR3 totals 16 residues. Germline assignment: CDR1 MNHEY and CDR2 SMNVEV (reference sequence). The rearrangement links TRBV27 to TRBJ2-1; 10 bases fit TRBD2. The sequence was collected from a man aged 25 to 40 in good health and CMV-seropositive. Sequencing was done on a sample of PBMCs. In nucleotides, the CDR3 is TGTGCCAGCAGTTCCCTGAGCGGGAGGGCGATCACCACTCAGTTCTTC. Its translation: CASSSLSGRAITTQFF.